This T cell receptor (beta chain) was obtained from a study of T cell repertoires in cytomegalovirus infection. Study-level findings and limits: Cumulated frequencies of public TCR beta families served to identify carriers of CMV plus the relevant HLA.

The CDR3 has 13 residues. V dropped 1 base and J dropped 4 bases, with 7 bases sitting between them. Germline V gives CDR1 SGHTA, CDR2 FQGNSA. TCRdb redid the calling of the reads with MiXCR, one entry per CDR3 protein. The sample includes about 920,000 distinct CDR3 sequences, roughly 30% of them seen just once. The table lists this clonotype with many counts. Its target is unknown. The specimen comprised cultured CD8+ T cells from PBMCs, sampled from culture after CMV antigen stimulation. The origin of this receptor is a human donor in good health (CMV status not recorded). Some clones in this sample may be carry-over from other donors' samples. The J gene is TRBJ1-1, the V gene TRBV7-2; D gene uncertain. CDR3 sequence (DNA): TGTGCCAGCAGCTTAGGAAATCCCACTGAAGCTTTCTTT. Translated, it gives CASSLGNPTEAFF.